This entry lists 7 T cell receptor beta chains sequenced from one sample in a study of T cell repertoires in cytomegalovirus infection. TCRdb ran MiXCR on the reads and lists one entry per CDR3 protein. The table includes about 470,000 distinct CDR3 sequences, about 42% detected once. These receptors have no identified antigens. The material sequenced was cultured PBMCs, taken from culture after CMV antigen stimulation. The receptor set was obtained from a human donor in good health (CMV status not recorded). Some clones in this sample may be carry-over from other donors' samples.

In this sample, this clonotype turned up a few times. The rearrangement joins TRBV2 to TRBJ2-5; 16 nucleotides agree with TRBD2. The V segment lost 6 bases and the J segment 9 bases; nucleotides outside the gene matches: 4. CDR3 length: 14 residues. CDR1 is SNHLY, CDR2 FYNNEI, per germline. The CDR3 sequence is CASRAGTSGGAQYF. In DNA form, the CDR3 reads TGTGCCAGCAGAGCAGGGACTAGCGGGGGGGCCCAGTACTTC.

The chain employs TRBV5-1 and TRBJ1-5, with TRBD1 matching 8 bases. After removal of 4 bases from V and 1 base from J, the junction contained 7 bases not matched to a gene. The germline gives CDR1 SGHRS, CDR2 YFSETQ. This CDR3 has 16 amino acids. The CDR3 DNA reads TGCGCCAGCAGCGACGGGACAGGAATGAGCAATCAGCCCCAGCATTTT. It specifies CASSDGTGMSNQPQHF.

This chain uses TRBV4-3 with TRBJ2-1; D gene uncertain. This CDR3 is 15 amino acids long. Trimming removed 1 base at V and 0 bases at J, with 7 bases between. Germline V gene data show CDR1 as LGHNA and CDR2 as YSLEER. CDR3 loop: CASSQATLSYNEQFF. CDR3 nucleotide sequence: TGCGCCAGCAGCCAAGCGACACTCTCCTACAATGAGCAGTTCTTC.

The genes are TRBV2 and TRBJ2-2; D is undetermined. V was trimmed by 5 bases and J by 0 bases, leaving 7 bases between them. The CDR3 is 14 amino acids. Germline V gives CDR1 SNHLY, CDR2 FYNNEI. The CDR3 is CASSPFANTGELFF. CDR3 in DNA: TGTGCCAGCAGTCCGTTTGCGAACACCGGGGAGCTGTTTTTT.

This clonotype showed up many times. This chain connects TRBV7-2 to TRBJ1-5; D is uncertain. Germline V lookup: CDR1 SGHTA, CDR2 FQGNSA. Trimming pared 3 bases from V and 1 base from J, leaving 13 bases between. The CDR3 loop spans 16 amino acids. CDR3 sequence (DNA): TGTGCCAGCAGCTTTTTTACGGGAGTGAGCAATCAGCCCCAGCATTTT. This encodes CASSFFTGVSNQPQHF.

The chain carries TRBV7-6 and TRBJ1-6; the D is unclear. CDR3 length: 12 amino acids. The V end lost 6 bases, the J end lost 13 bases, and 13 bases lay between the germline ends. Germline V CDR1 and CDR2: SGHVS, FNYEAQ. Written as DNA, the CDR3 is TGTGCCAGCAGGAGAGGGCGAGGTCCCCTCCACTTT. Its translation: CASRRGRGPLHF.

This chain links TRBV7-9 with TRBJ2-2; 13 nucleotides align to TRBD2. Germline V CDR1 and CDR2: SEHNR, FQNEAQ (reference sequence). This CDR3 has 15 amino acids. V was pared by 5 bases and J by 8 bases, with 5 bases of the junction left unmatched. CDR3 sequence reads: CASSGLAGVSGELFF. CDR3 in DNA: TGTGCCAGCAGCGGACTAGCGGGAGTTTCGGGGGAGCTGTTTTTT.